The following is a TCR beta chain sequence with its context. Its antigen is not identified. Deletions cut 4 bases from V and 5 bases from J, with 12 bases between. The CDR3 extends over 14 amino acids. In germline, CDR1 is SEHNR, CDR2 FQNEAQ (reference sequence). The data belong to a study of cytomegalovirus exposure and HLA in healthy donors. Study-wide results and caveats: The likely explanation for a cluster of highly shared sequence variants was sequencing artifact. Later analysis found that TCR beta chains associated with HLA were more clonally expanded than other, equally common chains. As immune exposure information, only CMV serostatus was available. TCR beta sequences reportedly predicted most subjects' HLA-A and HLA-B alleles accurately.

The PCR used 60 Vbeta and 13 Jbeta primers. This table comes from immunoSEQ multiplex PCR, and its TCRdb copy is limited to in-frame clones, with some not included. The table lists tens of thousands of clones. V usage is TRBV7-9 and J usage is TRBJ1-3; D is perhaps TRBD1 (6 bases). Sequences were obtained from PBMCs. The receptor's source is a female donor in good health and CMV-seronegative. The CDR3 here is CASSYGGHRNTIYF. CDR3 coding DNA: TGTGCCAGCAGCTACGGGGGGCACAGAAACACCATATATTTT.